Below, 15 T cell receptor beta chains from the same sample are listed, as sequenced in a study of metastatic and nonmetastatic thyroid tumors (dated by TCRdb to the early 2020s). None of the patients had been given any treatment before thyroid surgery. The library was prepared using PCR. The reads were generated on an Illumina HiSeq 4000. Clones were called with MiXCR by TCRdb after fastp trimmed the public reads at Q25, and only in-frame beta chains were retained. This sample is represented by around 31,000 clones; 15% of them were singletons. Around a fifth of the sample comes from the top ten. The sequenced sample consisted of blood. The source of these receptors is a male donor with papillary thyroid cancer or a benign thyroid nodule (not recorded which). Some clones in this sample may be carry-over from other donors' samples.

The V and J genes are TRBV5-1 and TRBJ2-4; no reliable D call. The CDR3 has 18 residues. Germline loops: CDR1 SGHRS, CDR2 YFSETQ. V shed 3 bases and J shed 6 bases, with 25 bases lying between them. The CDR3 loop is CASSSTLERTGMGNIQYF. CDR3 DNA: TGCGCCAGCAGCTCGACCCTGGAAAGGACGGGCATGGGAAACATTCAGTACTTC.

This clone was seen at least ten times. CDR3 nucleotide sequence: TGTGCCAGCAGTTCACCAGGAATGAACACTGAAGCTTTCTTT. Its protein is CASSSPGMNTEAFF. The chain joins TRBV28 to TRBJ1-1; D gene uncertain. In germline, CDR1 is MDHEN, CDR2 SYDVKM. This CDR3 region has 14 residues. Trimming left V 4 bases short and J 0 bases short, with 9 bases between.

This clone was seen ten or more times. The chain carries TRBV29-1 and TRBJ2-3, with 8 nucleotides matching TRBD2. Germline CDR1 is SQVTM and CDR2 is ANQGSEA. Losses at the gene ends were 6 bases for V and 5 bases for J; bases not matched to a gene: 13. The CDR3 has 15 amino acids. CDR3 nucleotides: TGCAGCGTCCCTCGGAGCGGGAGTGTAGGAGATACGCAGTATTTT. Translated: CSVPRSGSVGDTQYF.

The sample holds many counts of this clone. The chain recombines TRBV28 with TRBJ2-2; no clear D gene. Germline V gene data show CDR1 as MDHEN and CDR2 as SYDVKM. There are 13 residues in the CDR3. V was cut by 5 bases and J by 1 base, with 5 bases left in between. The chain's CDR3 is CASSPQNTGELFF. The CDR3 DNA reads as TGTGCCAGCAGTCCCCAGAACACCGGGGAGCTGTTTTTT.

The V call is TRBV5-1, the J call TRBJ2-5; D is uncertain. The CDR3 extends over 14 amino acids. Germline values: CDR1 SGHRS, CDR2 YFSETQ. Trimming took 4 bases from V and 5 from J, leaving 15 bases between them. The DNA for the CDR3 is TGCGCCAGCAGCGTCGGAGCCCTTTATGAGACCCAGTACTTC. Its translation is CASSVGALYETQYF.

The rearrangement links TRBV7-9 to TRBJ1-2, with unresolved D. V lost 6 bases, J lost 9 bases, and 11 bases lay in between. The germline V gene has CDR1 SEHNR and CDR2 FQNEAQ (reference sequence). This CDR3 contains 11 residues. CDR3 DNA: TGTGCCAGCAGAAGACTGGGAAGCTACACCTTC. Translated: CASRRLGSYTF.

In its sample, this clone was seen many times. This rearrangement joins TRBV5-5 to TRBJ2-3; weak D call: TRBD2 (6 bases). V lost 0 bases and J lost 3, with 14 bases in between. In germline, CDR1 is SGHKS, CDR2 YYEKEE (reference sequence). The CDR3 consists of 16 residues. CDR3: CASSLGGQGRTDTQYF. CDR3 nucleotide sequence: TGTGCCAGCAGCTTGGGGGGCCAAGGGAGGACAGATACGCAGTATTTT.

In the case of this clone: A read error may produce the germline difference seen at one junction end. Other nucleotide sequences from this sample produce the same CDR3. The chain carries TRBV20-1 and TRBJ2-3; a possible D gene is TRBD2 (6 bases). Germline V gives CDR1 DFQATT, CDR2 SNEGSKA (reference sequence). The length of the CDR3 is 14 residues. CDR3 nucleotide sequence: TGCAGTGCTAGAGATACGGGGGTCGGGGATACACAGTATTTT. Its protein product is CSARDTGVGDTQYF.

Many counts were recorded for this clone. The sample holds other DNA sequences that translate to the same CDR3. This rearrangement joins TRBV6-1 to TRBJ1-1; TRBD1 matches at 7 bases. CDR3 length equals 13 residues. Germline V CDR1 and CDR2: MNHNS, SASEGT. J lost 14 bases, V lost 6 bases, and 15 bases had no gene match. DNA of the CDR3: TGTGCCAGCAGCCCGACAGGGCCTTCTGAGGCCTTCTTT. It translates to CASSPTGPSEAFF.

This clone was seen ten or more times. Here the CDR3 DNA reads TGCAGTGCTATCTCCCGGCTCTCGAGCTACACCTTC. It translates to CSAISRLSSYTF. The chain links TRBV20-1 to TRBJ1-2, with no clear D. The CDR3 consists of 12 residues. Germline assignment: CDR1 DFQATT and CDR2 SNEGSKA (reference sequence). V lost 4 bases and J 9 bases, leaving 15 bases between the germline ends.

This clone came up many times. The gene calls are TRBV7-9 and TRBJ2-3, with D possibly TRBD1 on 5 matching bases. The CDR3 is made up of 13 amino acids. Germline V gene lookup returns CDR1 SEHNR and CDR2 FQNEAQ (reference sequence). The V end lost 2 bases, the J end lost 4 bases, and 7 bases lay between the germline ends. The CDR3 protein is CASSLTGADTQYF. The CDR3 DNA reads TGTGCCAGCAGCTTAACAGGTGCAGATACGCAGTATTTT.

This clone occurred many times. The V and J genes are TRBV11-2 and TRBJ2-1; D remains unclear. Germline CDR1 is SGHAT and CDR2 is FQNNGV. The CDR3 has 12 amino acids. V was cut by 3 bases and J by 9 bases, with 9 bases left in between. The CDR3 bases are TGTGCCAGCAGCTTGGATTATTCTGAGCAGTTCTTC. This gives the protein CASSLDYSEQFF.

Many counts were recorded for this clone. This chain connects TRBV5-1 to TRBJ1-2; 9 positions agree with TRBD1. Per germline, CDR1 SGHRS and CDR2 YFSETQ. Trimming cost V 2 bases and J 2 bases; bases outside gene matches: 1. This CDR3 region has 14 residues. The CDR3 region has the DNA TGCGCCAGCAGCTTACAGGGGGCGAACTATGGCTACACCTTC. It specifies CASSLQGANYGYTF.

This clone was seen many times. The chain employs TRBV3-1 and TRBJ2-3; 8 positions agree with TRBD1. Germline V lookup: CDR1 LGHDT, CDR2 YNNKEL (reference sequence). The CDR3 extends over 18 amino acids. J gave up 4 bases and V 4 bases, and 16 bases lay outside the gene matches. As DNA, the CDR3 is TGTGCCAGCAGCCGGCACGAGAGCCGGGCAGGGGGCCCAGATACGCAGTATTTT. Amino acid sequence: CASSRHESRAGGPDTQYF.

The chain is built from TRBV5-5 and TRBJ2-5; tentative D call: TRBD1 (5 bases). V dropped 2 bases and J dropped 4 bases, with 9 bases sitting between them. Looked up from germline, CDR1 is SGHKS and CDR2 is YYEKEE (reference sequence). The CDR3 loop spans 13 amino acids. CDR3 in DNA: TGTGCCAGCAGCTTAGGGGTGTTAGAGACCCAGTACTTC. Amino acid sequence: CASSLGVLETQYF.